This T cell receptor beta chain was profiled in a study of OX40 agonist ivuxolimab in advanced cancers. Study context: Patients received the agonistic anti-OX40 (CD134) antibody ivuxolimab. Study observations and caveats: More expanded clones were seen, on average, in CD8+ T cells than in CD4+.

Blood samples were obtained at baseline, cycle 4 day 1, and cycle 7 day 1. To note about this clone: Its cognate antigen is unknown.

The method was immunoSEQ multiplex PCR; TCRdb's version includes in-frame clones alone and lacks a portion of them. The data show approximately 82,000 clones, with roughly 86% seen just once and roughly 25% held by the top ten. The CDR3 is made up of 12 amino acids. Germline assignment: CDR1 MNHNY and CDR2 SVGAGI (reference sequence). V dropped 6 bases and J dropped 3 bases, with 6 bases sitting between them. The source of this sequence is an adult with an advanced solid tumor such as melanoma, head and neck, liver or kidney cancer. This rearrangement joins TRBV6-6 to TRBJ1-5, with D unclear. The source material was CD4+ or CD8+ T cells sorted from blood, sampled in a trial of the OX40 agonist ivuxolimab. The CDR3 DNA is TGTGCCAGCAGGAGCCCCAATCAGCCCCAGCATTTT. It yields the protein CASRSPNQPQHF.